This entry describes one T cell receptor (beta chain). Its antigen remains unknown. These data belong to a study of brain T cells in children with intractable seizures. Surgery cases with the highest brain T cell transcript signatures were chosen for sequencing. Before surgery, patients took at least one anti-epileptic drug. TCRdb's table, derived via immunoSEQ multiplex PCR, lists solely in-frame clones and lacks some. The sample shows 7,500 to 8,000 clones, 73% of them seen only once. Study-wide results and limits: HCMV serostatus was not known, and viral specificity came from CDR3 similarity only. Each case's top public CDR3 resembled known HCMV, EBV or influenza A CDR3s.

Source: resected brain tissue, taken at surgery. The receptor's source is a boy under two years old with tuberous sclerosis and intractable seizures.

The CDR3 here is CASSLAAGSLYNSPLHF. CDR3 coding DNA: TGTGCCAGCAGCTTAGCGGCAGGGTCGTTATATAATTCACCCCTCCACTTT. This chain connects TRBV7-2 to TRBJ1-6; possibly TRBD1 for D (5 bases). Germline lookup yields CDR1 SGHTA and CDR2 FQGNSA. The V end lost 0 bases, the J end lost 4 bases, and 13 bases lay between the germline ends. The CDR3 loop spans 17 amino acids. Variable domain in full (rest from reference TRBV7-2 and TRBJ1-6): GAGVSQSPSNKVTEKGKDVELRCDPISGHTALYWYRQSLGQGLEFLIYFQGNSAPDKSGLPSDRFSAERTGGSVSTLTIQRTQQEDSAVYLCASSLAAGSLYNSPLHFGNGTRLTVT.